Each of the 9 T cell receptor beta chains below was sequenced from the same sample in a study of response to subunit inactivated influenza vaccine. In TCRdb, the RT-PCR reads were re-called with MiXCR into one record per CDR3 protein. The sample shows around 540,000 distinct CDR3 sequences, 10% to 15% of them seen only once. Specimen: PBMCs from blood, collected on the day of vaccination. The receptors stem from a man in his fifties or sixties who received an inactivated influenza vaccine.

The chain combines TRBV7-9 with TRBJ2-7; D uncertain. This CDR3 contains 12 residues. Between the trimmed V and J ends, which lost 1 base and 6 bases, there was a span of 7 bases. Per germline, CDR1 SEHNR and CDR2 FQNEAQ (reference sequence). CDR3 loop: CASSLDPSEQYF. CDR3 DNA sequence: TGTGCCAGCAGCTTAGACCCCTCCGAGCAGTACTTC. Full variable domain (rest looked up from reference TRBV7-9 and TRBJ2-7): DTGVSQNPRHKITKRGQNVTFRCDPISEHNRLYWYRQTLGQGPEFLTYFQNEAQLEKSRLLSDRFSAERPKGSFSTLEIQRTEQGDSAMYLCASSLDPSEQYFGPGTRLTVT.

CDR3 residues: CASSLRREETQYF. CDR3 sequence (DNA): TGTGCCAGCAGCTTACGGAGGGAAGAGACCCAGTACTTC. This rearrangement joins TRBV7-2 to TRBJ2-5; possibly TRBD2 for D (6 bases). Germline loops: CDR1 SGHTA, CDR2 FQGNSA. This CDR3 spans 13 amino acids. Trimming took 2 bases from V and 3 from J, leaving 7 bases between them.

The chain links TRBV5-1 to TRBJ2-7; a weak D match, TRBD1 (6 bases). CDR3 length equals 16 residues. V lost 3 bases, J lost 1 base, and 17 bases lay in between. From germline, CDR1 is SGHRS and CDR2 YFSETQ. In DNA, the CDR3 is TGCGCCAGCAGCTCCGCCTCTCTGACAGGATCCTACGAGCAGTACTTC. Its protein product is CASSSASLTGSYEQYF.

This clonotype has more than one count but fewer than ten. The CDR3 region is CASSMTGGSNTEAFF. The CDR3, as DNA: TGTGCCAGCAGCATGACAGGGGGGTCGAACACTGAAGCTTTCTTT. The gene calls are TRBV7-9 and TRBJ1-1; 9 nucleotides match TRBD1. This CDR3 spans 15 amino acids. Germline assignment: CDR1 SEHNR and CDR2 FQNEAQ (reference sequence). J was trimmed by 1 base and V by 5 bases; bases with no gene match: 5.

V gene TRBV29-1 combines with J gene TRBJ2-7; TRBD1 aligns across 10 bases. This CDR3 spans 13 amino acids. The germline CDR1 and CDR2 sequences are SQVTM and ANQGSEA. V shed 6 bases and J 5 bases; nucleotides not matched to a gene: 7. The DNA of the CDR3 is TGCAGCGTGGGACAGGGGATGTCCAACGAGCAGTACTTC. Protein: CSVGQGMSNEQYF.

Only a few counts were recorded for this clonotype. The chain combines TRBV15 with TRBJ1-2; possibly TRBD1 for D (5 bases). Germline CDR1 LNHNV, CDR2 YYDKDF (reference sequence). Trimming removed 0 bases from V and 5 bases from J, with 16 bases in between. This CDR3 region has 16 residues. In nucleotides, the CDR3 is TGTGCCACCAGCAGAGATCTGATGGGGCGCGGTTATGGCTACACCTTC. It codes for CATSRDLMGRGYGYTF.

This clonotype turned up a few times. In DNA, the CDR3 is TGTGCCAGCAGCTTCCCTGGGACAACGCAAGAGACCCAGTACTTC. Its protein is CASSFPGTTQETQYF. The chain joins TRBV11-2 to TRBJ2-5; D is possibly TRBD1 (6 bases). The CDR3 has 15 residues. Per the germline V gene, CDR1 is SGHAT and CDR2 is FQNNGV. Deletions cut 3 bases from V and 2 bases from J, with 13 bases between. The whole variable domain, filled in from reference TRBV11-2 and TRBJ2-5, reads EAGVAQSPRYKIIEKRQSVAFWCNPISGHATLYWYQQILGQGPKLLIQFQNNGVVDDSQLPKDRFSAERLKGVDSTLKIQPAKLEDSAVYLCASSFPGTTQETQYFGPGTRLLVL.

The chain joins TRBV5-4 to TRBJ2-7, with TRBD2 matching over 10 bases. The germline V gene has CDR1 SGHNT and CDR2 YYREEE (reference sequence). CDR3 length equals 15 residues. J lost 2 bases, V lost 0 bases, and 2 bases had no gene match. The CDR3 reads CASSLELAGTYEQYF. The CDR3 DNA sequence: TGTGCCAGCAGCTTGGAACTAGCGGGGACCTACGAGCAGTACTTC.

This clonotype was observed a handful of times. The chain employs TRBV7-9 and TRBJ2-1, with D tentatively TRBD2 (5 bases). This CDR3 spans 16 amino acids. Germline lookup yields CDR1 SEHNR and CDR2 FQNEAQ (reference sequence). V lost 6 bases, J lost 4 bases, and 19 bases lay in between. DNA of the CDR3: TGTGCCAGCAGACCTAACAGCGGTGGAGGATACAATGAGCAGTTCTTC. It specifies CASRPNSGGGYNEQFF.